This T cell receptor beta chain appears in the sequencing data of a study of OX40 agonist ivuxolimab in advanced cancers. For the study at large: Of mixed ages from about 20 to 85 and averaging about 60 years, the group was around 78% male. General study results and limits: Both blood CD4+ and CD8+ T cells showed clonal growth by week 6 at 0.1 to 3.0 mg/kg.

Concerning this clone: Its antigen is as yet unknown.

The CDR3 runs 17 residues. Trimming pared 0 bases from V and 0 bases from J, leaving 11 bases between. CDR1 and CDR2 (germline): MNHEY, SMNVEV (reference sequence). Sequenced by immunoSEQ multiplex PCR; TCRdb stores in-frame clones only, minus some. The sample shows tens of thousands of clones, 90% to 95% of them seen only once. The receptor was derived from an adult with an advanced solid tumor such as melanoma, head and neck, liver or kidney cancer. The chain carries TRBV27 and TRBJ1-4, with D tentatively TRBD1 (6 bases). The material sequenced was CD4+ or CD8+ T cells sorted from blood, taken in a trial of the OX40 agonist ivuxolimab. CDR3 nucleotides: TGTGCCAGCAGTTTATCAACTCCAGGGGCAACTAATGAAAAACTGTTTTTT. It is translated as CASSLSTPGATNEKLFF.